These 30 T cell receptor beta chains share one sample of origin, sequenced in a study of blood T cell repertoires in COVID-19. Data came from immunoSEQ multiplex PCR; TCRdb stores just in-frame clones and leaves some out. The sample lists approximately 18,000 clones, around nine tenths seen once, with over 4% in the top ten. Source material: peripheral blood. All receptors derive from a human donor in a cohort sampled during active COVID-19.

The chain combines TRBV28 with TRBJ2-7, with D tentatively TRBD2 (6 bases). Trimming cost V 3 bases and J 5 bases, with 8 bases left between them. The germline V gene has CDR1 MDHEN and CDR2 SYDVKM. CDR3 length equals 12 residues. CDR3: CASSLGTDEQYF. DNA for the CDR3: TGTGCCAGCAGTTTGGGGACTGACGAGCAGTACTTC. The full variable domain, its missing parts supplied by reference TRBV28 and TRBJ2-7, is DVKVTQSSRYLVKRTGEKVFLECVQDMDHENMFWYRQDPGLGLRLIYFSYDVKMKEKGDIPEGYSVSREKKERFSLILESASTNQTSMYLCASSLGTDEQYFGPGTRLTVT.

The V and J genes are TRBV6-1 and TRBJ1-1; 9 nucleotides align to TRBD1. V lost 2 bases, J lost 10 bases, and 11 bases stayed unmatched. The CDR3 sequence is 15 residues long. The germline V gene has CDR1 MNHNS and CDR2 SASEGT. In nucleotides, the CDR3 is TGTGCCAGCAGTGAAAGCGGGACAGGGCTAAGAGGAGCTTTCTTT. It is translated as CASSESGTGLRGAFF.

The V and J genes are TRBV28 and TRBJ1-5; D may be TRBD1 (5 bases). Germline values: CDR1 MDHEN, CDR2 SYDVKM. V lost 3 bases and J lost 2, with 11 bases in between. This CDR3 contains 15 residues. CDR3 loop: CASSFKGMGNQPQHF. In DNA form, the CDR3 reads TGTGCCAGCAGTTTCAAGGGGATGGGCAATCAGCCCCAGCATTTT.

The chain is built from TRBV5-4 and TRBJ2-2, with 8 bases matching TRBD2. The CDR3 loop spans 16 amino acids. Germline CDR1 is SGHNT and CDR2 is YYREEE (reference sequence). With 0 bases clipped from V and 1 base from J, the junction kept 2 bases outside the gene matches. CDR3 bases: TGTGCCAGCAGCTTGGGCAGCGGGAGGAACACCGGGGAGCTGTTTTTT. Amino acids: CASSLGSGRNTGELFF.

The CDR3 DNA is TGCGCCAGCAGCGCGGGACAGGGGGTAGGCGAGCAGTACTTC. It encodes CASSAGQGVGEQYF. The J gene is TRBJ2-7, the V gene TRBV5-1; TRBD1 matches 11 bases. The junction had 6 bases not matched to a gene; V was cut back by 4 bases and J by 6 bases. Germline loops: CDR1 SGHRS, CDR2 YFSETQ. CDR3 length equals 14 residues.

As concerns this clone: Since no conserved phenylalanine or tryptophan closes the CDR3, a read error is the likely cause. The limits of the CDR3 on the DNA are not certain, so only TCRdb's listed CDR3 is given. The V and J genes are TRBV25-1 and TRBJ1-4; TRBD1, the table's D call, was not compared with the DNA. Germline values: CDR1 MGHDK, CDR2 SYGVNS. A total of 9 residues make up the CDR3, ends included. The CDR3 here is CASSEWQET.

This clone has only one observation. V is TRBV6-6 and J is TRBJ1-1; TRBD1 matches at 8 bases. The V and J ends lost 11 bases and 5 bases, in that order; junction bases with no gene match: 10. Germline V lookup: CDR1 MNHNY, CDR2 SVGAGI (reference sequence). The CDR3 has 13 residues. CDR3 bases: TGTGCCGGTCAGGGGGCGCCGGAAACTGAAGCTTTCTTT. Translation gives CAGQGAPETEAFF.

The sample holds a few counts of this clone. This chain uses TRBV3-1 (or the pseudogene TRBV3-2) with TRBJ1-3, with D uncertain. CDR3 size: 14 residues. Germline V gene sequence: CDR1 LGHDT, CDR2 YNNKEL (reference sequence). V was shortened by 0 bases and J by 0 bases, with 3 bases between the two germline ends. The CDR3 nucleotides read TGTGCCAGCAGCCAAGAGAGCTCTGGAAACACCATATATTTT. The encoded protein is CASSQESSGNTIYF.

This clone was picked up one time. The genes are TRBV2 and TRBJ2-5, with 8 bases aligning to TRBD1. Germline lookup yields CDR1 SNHLY and CDR2 FYNNEI. The CDR3 length is 13 residues. The V gene end was trimmed by 5 bases and the J gene end by 2 bases; junction bases not matched to a gene: 1. Written as DNA, the CDR3 is TGTGCCAGCAGTTGGGACAGGCAAGAGACCCAGTACTTC. It specifies CASSWDRQETQYF.

As DNA, the CDR3 is TGTGCCAGCAGCAAGACGGGGAGGAGCGACACTGAAGCTTTCTTT. Its protein product is CASSKTGRSDTEAFF. The chain couples TRBV9 to TRBJ1-1; D unclear. V lost 4 bases and J 3 bases, leaving 16 bases between the germline ends. The CDR3 is 15 residues long. Germline loops: CDR1 SGDLS, CDR2 YYNGEE.

V and J are TRBV18 and TRBJ2-7, with TRBD1 identical over 10 bases. With 5 bases clipped from V and 3 bases from J, the junction kept 4 bases outside the gene matches. The CDR3 spans 14 residues. Looked up from germline, CDR1 is KGHSH and CDR2 is LQKENI. The DNA for the CDR3 is TGTGCCAGCTCAGGGACAGGGGTTGACTACGAGCAGTACTTC. This encodes CASSGTGVDYEQYF.

The chain uses TRBV5-1 and TRBJ2-7; 9 nucleotides agree with TRBD1. Germline V gene data show CDR1 as SGHRS and CDR2 as YFSETQ. The CDR3 spans 14 residues. V was clipped by 0 bases and J by 7 bases; unmatched bases: 5. The CDR3 protein is CASSLGQGVEEQYF. CDR3 in DNA: TGCGCCAGCAGCTTGGGACAGGGGGTTGAAGAGCAGTACTTC.

This chain joins TRBV5-1 and TRBJ1-6; D might be TRBD1 (6 bases). CDR1 SGHRS and CDR2 YFSETQ come from the germline V gene. V lost 1 base to trimming and J lost 6 bases, with 11 bases between them. CDR3 length: 15 residues. The CDR3 protein is CASSLRPDSNSPLHF. In DNA, the CDR3 is TGCGCCAGCAGCTTGCGCCCGGACAGTAATTCACCCCTCCACTTT. The entire variable domain, with the rest obtained from reference TRBV5-1 and TRBJ1-6, is as follows: KAGVTQTPRYLIKTRGQQVTLSCSPISGHRSVSWYQQTPGQGLQFLFEYFSETQRNKGNFPGRFSGRQFSNSRSEMNVSTLELGDSALYLCASSLRPDSNSPLHFGNGTRLTVT.

The V gene is TRBV19, the J gene TRBJ2-7, with 10 positions matching TRBD2. CDR3 length: 15 residues. The germline CDR1 and CDR2 sequences are LNHDA and SQIVND (reference sequence). V gave up 3 bases and J gave up 3 bases; unmatched junction bases: 5. The CDR3 region is CASSISSGSFYEQYF. The CDR3 DNA is TGTGCCAGTAGTATCTCTAGCGGGAGTTTCTACGAGCAGTACTTC. The entire variable domain, with the rest obtained from reference TRBV19 and TRBJ2-7, is as follows: DGGITQSPKYLFRKEGQNVTLSCEQNLNHDAMYWYRQDPGQGLRLIYYSQIVNDFQKGDIAEGYSVSREKKESFPLTVTSAQKNPTAFYLCASSISSGSFYEQYFGPGTRLTVT.

CDR3 region: CASSIRQGASYNEQFF. DNA for the CDR3: TGTGCCAGTAGTATCCGGCAGGGGGCGTCCTACAATGAGCAGTTCTTC. This sequence joins TRBV19 and TRBJ2-1; 8 bases map to TRBD1. Germline assignment: CDR1 LNHDA and CDR2 SQIVND (reference sequence). The CDR3 has 16 residues. Germline trimming cut 3 bases from V and 1 base from J; bases unmatched to any gene: 5.

The J gene is TRBJ2-3, the V gene TRBV30, with 10 bases identical to TRBD2. Trimming removed 1 base from V and 0 bases from J; junction bases left unmatched: 13. Germline V gives CDR1 GTSNPN, CDR2 SVGIG (reference sequence). CDR3 length equals 19 residues. The DNA for the CDR3 is TGTGCCTGGAGTGACGGACGGGGGATGGGACTAGCGAGCACAGATACGCAGTATTTT. Protein product: CAWSDGRGMGLASTDTQYF.

As concerns this clone: The DNA is omitted, as the CDR3 cannot be located on it reliably, and the CDR3 follows TCRdb's listing. This rearrangement joins TRBV6-5 to TRBJ1-2. The V gene's germline CDR1 is MNHEY and CDR2 SVGAGI. The CDR3 spans 16 amino acids, including both terminal residues. CDR3: CASSSSSRGANYGYTF.

The gene calls are TRBV19 and TRBJ2-3; possible D gene TRBD1, 6 bases. This CDR3 comprises 14 residues. The V gene lost 6 bases and the J gene lost 0 bases, with 10 bases spanning the gap. CDR1 and CDR2 from the germline V gene are LNHDA and SQIVND (reference sequence). The CDR3 reads CASRATGSTDTQYF. The CDR3 nucleotides are TGTGCCAGTAGAGCCACAGGGAGCACAGATACGCAGTATTTT. Filled out from reference TRBV19 and TRBJ2-3, the complete variable domain reads DGGITQSPKYLFRKEGQNVTLSCEQNLNHDAMYWYRQDPGQGLRLIYYSQIVNDFQKGDIAEGYSVSREKKESFPLTVTSAQKNPTAFYLCASRATGSTDTQYFGPGTRLTVL.

The V and J genes are TRBV6-2 or TRBV6-3 and TRBJ1-4; no reliable D call. The CDR3 runs to 15 residues. CDR1 is MNHEY and CDR2 is SVGEGT in the germline V gene. Trimming pared 5 bases from V and 5 bases from J, leaving 15 bases between. CDR3 in amino acids: CASSNPGSPNEKLFF. The CDR3 region has the DNA TGTGCCAGCAGTAACCCCGGGTCGCCAAATGAAAAACTGTTTTTT.

J is TRBJ1-2 and V is TRBV10-3; 7 bases align to TRBD1. The V and J ends lost 3 bases and 8 bases, in that order; junction bases with no gene match: 6. This CDR3 contains 13 residues. The germline V gene encodes CDR1 ENHRY and CDR2 SYGVKD. The CDR3 region is CAISEGTRGGYTF. The CDR3 DNA sequence: TGTGCCATCAGTGAAGGGACCAGGGGGGGCTACACCTTC.

This clone has only one observation. The chain has TRBV9 and TRBJ2-5, with D perhaps matching TRBD2 (7 bases). Germline V gene sequence: CDR1 SGDLS, CDR2 YYNGEE. CDR3 length: 14 amino acids. V lost 0 bases and J 4 bases, leaving 10 bases between the germline ends. As DNA, the CDR3 is TGTGCCAGCAGCGTAGGCGGGGGCCGAGAGACCCAGTACTTC. Protein product: CASSVGGGRETQYF.

The V gene is TRBV2, the J gene TRBJ2-7, with 7 bases aligning to TRBD2. This CDR3 is built from 14 residues. Trimming removed 6 bases from V and 0 bases from J; junction bases left unmatched: 5. The V gene's germline CDR1 is SNHLY and CDR2 FYNNEI. In nucleotides, the CDR3 is TGTGCCAGCAGGTTAGCGGGTTCCTCCTACGAGCAGTACTTC. Protein: CASRLAGSSYEQYF.

The gene calls are TRBV3-1 (or the pseudogene TRBV3-2) and TRBJ1-1, with D unclear. Germline lookup yields CDR1 LGHDT and CDR2 YNNKEL (reference sequence). The CDR3 is 12 residues long. The V gene lost 1 base and the J gene lost 4 bases, with 4 bases spanning the gap. The CDR3 region is CASSQGGTEAFF. In DNA form, the CDR3 reads TGTGCCAGCAGCCAAGGCGGCACTGAAGCTTTCTTT.

This chain uses TRBV2 with TRBJ2-5; 11 nucleotides match TRBD1. V was pared by 7 bases and J by 1 base, with 2 bases of the junction left unmatched. Looked up from germline, CDR1 is SNHLY and CDR2 is FYNNEI. This CDR3 spans 14 amino acids. The DNA for the CDR3 is TGTGCCAGCATTGGGACAGGGGGCCAAGAGACCCAGTACTTC. Translating gives CASIGTGGQETQYF.

This clone occurred once. This chain connects TRBV5-1 to TRBJ2-3; D may be TRBD2 (6 bases). This CDR3 comprises 13 residues. Germline CDR1 SGHRS, CDR2 YFSETQ. V was trimmed by 5 bases and J by 2 bases, leaving 9 bases between them. CDR3 residues: CASRRDFTDTQYF. In DNA form, the CDR3 reads TGCGCCAGCAGAAGGGACTTCACAGATACGCAGTATTTT.

V is TRBV12-1 and J is TRBJ1-1. TRBV12-1 is a pseudogene. CDR3 length: 10 amino acids. CDR3 nucleotides: TGTTATATCCCGGGAAGGAGAGCTTTCTTT. This encodes CYIPGRRAFF.

V is TRBV5-1 and J is TRBJ2-3; 13 bases line up with TRBD2. Looked up from germline, CDR1 is SGHRS and CDR2 is YFSETQ. V was clipped by 6 bases and J by 3 bases; unmatched bases: 10. This CDR3 comprises 17 residues. CDR3 sequence (DNA): TGCGCCAGCAAAGGACTAGCGGGAGATGTTGGTACAGATACGCAGTATTTT. Translated: CASKGLAGDVGTDTQYF.

This CDR3 is CATPSQGGNGYTF. CDR3 sequence (DNA): TGTGCCACCCCCTCCCAGGGAGGGAATGGCTACACCTTC. The V call is TRBV28, the J call TRBJ1-2; D possibly corresponds to TRBD1 (5 bases). Germline V gives CDR1 MDHEN, CDR2 SYDVKM. This CDR3 comprises 13 residues. Trimming shortened V by 10 bases and J by 6 bases, and 18 bases separated the two germline ends.

The chain is built from TRBV21-1 and TRBJ2-7; TRBD2 was called by the table and not checked on the DNA. TRBV21-1 corresponds to a pseudogene. This CDR3 has 15 amino acids. The CDR3 reads CASSKAVTGSYEQYF. The CDR3 nucleotides read TGTGCCAGCAGCAAGGCGGTAACGGGGTCCTACGAGCAGTACTTC.

The count of this clone is one. This chain uses TRBV4-2 with TRBJ2-1, with TRBD2 matching over 10 bases. V was clipped by 2 bases and J by 1 base; unmatched bases: 11. From germline, CDR1 is LGHNA and CDR2 YNFKEQ. The CDR3 spans 19 residues. As DNA, the CDR3 is TGTGCCAGCAGCCAAATAACAAATAGACTAGCGGGTTCCTACAATGAGCAGTTCTTC. It codes for CASSQITNRLAGSYNEQFF.